The rows below give T cell receptor beta chains drawn from one sample of a study of beta chain features in type 1 diabetes. The method was immunoSEQ multiplex PCR; TCRdb's version includes in-frame clones alone and lacks a portion of them. The top ten clones hold roughly 0.098% of a sample with hundreds of thousands of clones, less than 20% of them seen once. The material sequenced was naive CD4+ T cells from blood. These receptors all stem from a man between 18 and 35 years old in good health. CDR3s leave out the opening cysteine and the closing phenylalanine or tryptophan.

>TRBV7-9|TRBJ1-2
ASSLAYRALGYT
>TRBV5-1|TRBJ2-2
ASSYVAGDTGELF
>TRBV7-9|TRBJ2-7
ASSPGQIYEQY
>TRBV27|TRBJ2-1
ASSDPGQGNNEQF
>TRBV10-3|TRBJ2-2
AISESRGRNTGELF
>TRBV20-1|TRBJ1-2
SASNYGYT
>TRBV19|TRBJ1-2
ASSMDIQYGYT
>TRBV28|TRBJ2-7
ASMASLYEQY
>TRBV5-1|TRBJ2-6
ASSLQGAGANVLT
>TRBV7-2|TRBJ2-5
ASSPTRIQETQY
>TRBV7-9|TRBJ2-7
ASSSTGGYEQY
>TRBV6-5|TRBJ1-1
ASSYSMARWNTEAF
>TRBV9|TRBJ2-6
ASSPHLQGPGANVLT
>TRBV7-3|TRBJ2-7
ASSLSRQSEQY
>TRBV6-1|TRBJ2-2
ASTEGATGELF
>TRBV5-4|TRBJ1-4
ASSDGQKREKLF
>TRBV2|TRBJ2-3
ASSRGISTDTQY
>TRBV2|TRBJ1-2
ASREDTVYGYT
>TRBV6-1|TRBJ2-7
AISDSGRGVYEQY
>TRBV18|TRBJ2-5
ASSPAGGRETQY
>TRBV5-1|TRBJ2-4
ASSLGQVAKNIQY
>TRBV11-2|TRBJ2-7
ASSLPTSYEQY
>TRBV5-1|TRBJ1-1
ASSPPGRGSGTEAF
>TRBV7-9|TRBJ1-3
ASSLGQTGNTIY
>TRBV29-1|TRBJ1-1
SVEARAGTGKNTEAF
>TRBV20-1|TRBJ2-7
APTVPYEQY
>TRBV7-9|TRBJ2-4
ASSSQRQGAKGLDIQY